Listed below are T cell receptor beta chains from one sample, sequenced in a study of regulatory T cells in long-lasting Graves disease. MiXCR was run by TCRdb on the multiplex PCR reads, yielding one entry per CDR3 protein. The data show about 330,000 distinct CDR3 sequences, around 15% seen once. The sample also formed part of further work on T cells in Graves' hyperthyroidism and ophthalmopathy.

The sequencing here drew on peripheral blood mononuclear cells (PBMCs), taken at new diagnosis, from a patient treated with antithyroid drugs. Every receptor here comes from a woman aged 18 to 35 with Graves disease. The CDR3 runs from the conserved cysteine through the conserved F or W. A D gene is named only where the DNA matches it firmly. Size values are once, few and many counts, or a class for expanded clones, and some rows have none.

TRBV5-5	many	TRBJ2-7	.	CASSRGARGSSYEQYF	TGTGCCAGCAGCCGAGGGGCGAGGGGGAGCTCCTACGAGCAGTACTTC
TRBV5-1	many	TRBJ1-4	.	CASSSSPGPMGEKLFF	TGCGCCAGCAGCTCATCCCCGGGCCCCATGGGGGAAAAACTGTTTTTT
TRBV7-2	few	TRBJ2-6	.	CASSLVGGGANVLTF	TGTGCCAGCAGCTTGGTAGGGGGTGGGGCCAACGTCCTGACTTTC
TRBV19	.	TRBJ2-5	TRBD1	CASSIDRGRGRVETQYF	TGTGCCAGTAGTATAGATCGTGGCAGGGGGCGTGTGGAGACCCAGTACTTC
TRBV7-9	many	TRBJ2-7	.	CASSLKGGEPYEQYF	TGTGCCAGCAGCTTAAAAGGCGGGGAGCCCTACGAGCAGTACTTC
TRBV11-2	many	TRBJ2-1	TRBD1	CASSLGTGDFYNEQFF	TGTGCCAGCAGCTTGGGGACAGGGGATTTCTACAATGAGCAGTTCTTC
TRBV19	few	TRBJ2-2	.	CASSQSPTGTGELFF	TGTGCCAGTAGTCAATCCCCGACGGGGACCGGGGAGCTGTTTTTT
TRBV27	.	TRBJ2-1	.	CAIKNRDYNEQFF	TGTGCCATCAAGAACAGGGACTACAATGAGCAGTTCTTC
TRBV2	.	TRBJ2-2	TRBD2	CASSDRGGRHTGELFF	TGTGCCAGCAGTGATCGGGGGGGCCGTCACACCGGGGAGCTGTTTTTT
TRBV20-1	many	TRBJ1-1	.	CSASSKFEAFF	TGCAGTGCTAGTAGCAAATTTGAAGCTTTCTTT
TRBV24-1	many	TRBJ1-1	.	CATSDFKNTEAFF	TGTGCCACCAGTGATTTCAAGAACACTGAAGCTTTCTTT
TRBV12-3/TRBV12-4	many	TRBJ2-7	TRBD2	CASSLGGAGEQYF	TGTGCCAGCAGTTTGGGAGGGGCGGGCGAGCAGTACTTC